The 9 T cell receptor beta chains below were found in one sample sequenced in a study of blood T cells in healthy people across ages. A J-beta primer mix and a sample-barcoded 5' primer were used in a second PCR of about 7 to 11 cycles. From the 5' RACE reads, TCRdb called clonotypes with MiXCR, one entry per CDR3 protein. The sample yields hundreds of thousands of distinct CDR3 sequences, over 20% seen once. Sequencing was carried out using blood. These receptors were taken from a man between 65 and 85 years old in good health.

This clonotype was seen more than once but under ten times. The chain is built from TRBV4-2 and TRBJ2-2, with 8 bases aligning to TRBD2. Germline values: CDR1 LGHNA, CDR2 YNFKEQ. After removal of 0 bases from V and 4 bases from J, the junction contained 4 bases not matched to a gene. This CDR3 has 16 residues. The CDR3 reads CASSQESGGPTGELFF. The DNA of the CDR3 is TGTGCCAGCAGCCAAGAGTCGGGAGGGCCCACCGGGGAGCTGTTTTTT.

This sequence joins TRBV20-1 and TRBJ2-5, with D tentatively TRBD1 (5 bases). This CDR3 contains 13 residues. Germline lookup yields CDR1 DFQATT and CDR2 SNEGSKA (reference sequence). V shed 4 bases and J shed 2 bases, with 11 bases lying between them. The CDR3 nucleotides are TGCAGTGCTACTCAGACAGCACAAGAGACCCAGTACTTC. Residues: CSATQTAQETQYF.

The chain links TRBV6-5 to TRBJ1-2; 8 nucleotides agree with TRBD1. Germline-derived CDR1 and CDR2 are MNHEY and SVGAGI. Losses at the gene ends were 7 bases for V and 7 bases for J; bases not matched to a gene: 5. The CDR3 covers 12 residues. The CDR3 DNA reads as TGTGCCAGCACCCCAGGGGGCCGTGGCTACACCTTC. Translation gives CASTPGGRGYTF.

The table lists this clonotype with a few counts. The V call is TRBV7-9, the J call TRBJ2-5, with D perhaps matching TRBD2 (5 bases). The end of the DNA fits TRBJ2-1 better, so the J call may be wrong. CDR1 and CDR2 from the germline V gene are SEHNR and FQNEAQ (reference sequence). The CDR3 covers 12 residues. CDR3 in DNA: TGTGCCAGCAGCCATGGAGGTCATGAGCAGTTCTTC. Its protein product is CASSHGGHEQFF.

In its sample, this clonotype was seen a few times. V gene TRBV20-1 combines with J gene TRBJ1-5; TRBD1 matches at 7 bases. The CDR3 sequence is 15 residues long. Per germline, CDR1 DFQATT and CDR2 SNEGSKA (reference sequence). J gave up 4 bases and V 0 bases, and 6 bases lay outside the gene matches. The CDR3 DNA reads TGCAGTGCTAGAGAGGCACAGGGGTGGAATCAGCCCCAGCATTTT. Protein sequence: CSAREAQGWNQPQHF.

The rearrangement joins TRBV7-2 to TRBJ1-2; unclear D gene. The CDR3 runs 15 residues. The germline CDR1 and CDR2 sequences are SGHTA and FQGNSA. Trimming removed 4 bases at V and 0 bases at J, with 12 bases between. CDR3 coding DNA: TGTGCCAGCAGCTCGAGGAGTCAGACTAACTATGGCTACACCTTC. Translated: CASSSRSQTNYGYTF.

At least ten counts were recorded for this clonotype. This sequence joins TRBV7-9 and TRBJ2-1; possible D gene TRBD2, 7 bases. Germline assignment: CDR1 SEHNR and CDR2 FQNEAQ (reference sequence). The germline V and J ends were trimmed by 5 bases and 7 bases, with 21 bases remaining between them. The CDR3 totals 16 residues. CDR3 in amino acids: CASSPRGGQIRNEQFF. The CDR3 region has the DNA TGTGCCAGCAGCCCAAGGGGGGGACAAATACGAAATGAGCAGTTCTTC.

This clonotype was seen at least ten times. The CDR3 region is CASSQVHSSGNTIYF. DNA of the CDR3: TGTGCCAGCAGCCAAGTCCACAGCTCTGGAAACACCATATATTTT. J is TRBJ1-3 and V is TRBV4-2; D remains unclear. This CDR3 is built from 15 residues. Looked up from germline, CDR1 is LGHNA and CDR2 is YNFKEQ. Trimming stripped 1 base from V and 0 bases from J, with 7 bases between.

This rearrangement joins TRBV5-5 to TRBJ2-7; 9 bases map to TRBD1. Trimming took 9 bases from V and 3 from J; bases not matched to a gene: 10. The germline V gene encodes CDR1 SGHKS and CDR2 YYEKEE (reference sequence). The CDR3 is 14 amino acids. The CDR3 reads CANSFGGQGYEQYF. The CDR3, as DNA: TGTGCCAACAGTTTCGGGGGACAGGGCTACGAGCAGTACTTC. Full variable domain (remainder filled in from reference TRBV5-5 and TRBJ2-7): DAGVTQSPTHLIKTRGQQVTLRCSPISGHKSVSWYQQVLGQGPQFIFQYYEKEERGRGNFPDRFSARQFPNYSSELNVNALLLGDSALYLCANSFGGQGYEQYFGPGTRLTVT.